The clone carrying this T cell receptor (beta chain) was seen a single time. This specimen belongs to a study of blood T cell repertoires in COVID-19. Study details: Acute-phase and convalescent COVID-19 samples originated in the United States, Italy and Spain.

Per the study methods: Estimates of nucleated cell counts were drawn from the amplification of reference gene primers. Produced via immunoSEQ multiplex PCR; TCRdb's table is partial and in-frame only. V and J calls and clone size are given by that table; D and trimming were obtained from the DNA. The sample records 150,000 or so clones, roughly 91% being singletons. This CDR3 region has 15 residues. Germline values: CDR1 SEHNR, CDR2 FQNEAQ (reference sequence). J was trimmed by 6 bases and V by 7 bases; bases with no gene match: 12. Sequencing input: peripheral blood. The chain recombines TRBV7-9 with TRBJ2-3; TRBD2 agrees at 8 bases. The sequence was collected from a man between 18 and 29 years old with acute or convalescent COVID-19. The CDR3 DNA is TGTGCCAGCACCCGCGGGGGGCCCCTGGGGGATACGCAGTATTTT. Residues: CASTRGGPLGDTQYF. Variable domain in full (rest from reference TRBV7-9 and TRBJ2-3): DTGVSQNPRHKITKRGQNVTFRCDPISEHNRLYWYRQTLGQGPEFLTYFQNEAQLEKSRLLSDRFSAERPKGSFSTLEIQRTEQGDSAMYLCASTRGGPLGDTQYFGPGTRLTVL.